This T cell receptor (beta chain) was found in a study of blood T cell repertoires in COVID-19. The overall study: The United States, Italy and Spain provided the acute and convalescent COVID-19 samples. T cells, B-cell-depleted T cells, or PBMCs supplied cDNA or gDNA.

Per the original methods: Estimated nucleated cell counts came from reference gene primer amplification. The assay was immunoSEQ multiplex PCR, and TCRdb's table has in-frame clones only and misses some. The DNA was the basis for D and trimming; V, J and clone size are from that table. The sample includes 250,000 or so clones, roughly 86% of them seen just once. The V and J ends lost 3 bases and 0 bases, in that order; junction bases with no gene match: 7. CDR1 is SGHTA, CDR2 FQGNSA, per germline. There are 18 residues in the CDR3. Sequencing was carried out using peripheral blood. The V gene is TRBV7-2, the J gene TRBJ2-2, with 10 bases that match TRBD2. This clonotype originated in a woman aged 25-40 years with acute or convalescent COVID-19. CDR3 sequence (DNA): TGTGCCAGCAGCTTGGGCGCTAGCGGGAGTTCGAACACCGGGGAGCTGTTTTTT. It is translated as CASSLGASGSSNTGELFF.